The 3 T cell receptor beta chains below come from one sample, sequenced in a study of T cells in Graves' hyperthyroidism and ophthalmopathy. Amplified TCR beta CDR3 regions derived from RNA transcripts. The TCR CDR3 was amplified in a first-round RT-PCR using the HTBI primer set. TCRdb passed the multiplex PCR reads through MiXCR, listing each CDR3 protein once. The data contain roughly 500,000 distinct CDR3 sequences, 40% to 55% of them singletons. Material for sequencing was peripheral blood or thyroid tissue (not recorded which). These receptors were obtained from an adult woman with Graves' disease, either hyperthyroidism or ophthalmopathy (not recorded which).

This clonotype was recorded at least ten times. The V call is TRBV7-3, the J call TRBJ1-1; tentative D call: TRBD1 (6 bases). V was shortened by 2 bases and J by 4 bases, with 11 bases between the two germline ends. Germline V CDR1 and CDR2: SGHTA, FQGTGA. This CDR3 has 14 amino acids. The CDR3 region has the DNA TGTGCCAGCAGCTTAGGGAGGACAGTCACTGAAGCTTTCTTT. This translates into CASSLGRTVTEAFF.

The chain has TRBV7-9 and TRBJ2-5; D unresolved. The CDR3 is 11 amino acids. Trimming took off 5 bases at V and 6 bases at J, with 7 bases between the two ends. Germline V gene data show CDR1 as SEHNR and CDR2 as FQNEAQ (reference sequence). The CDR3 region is CASSPDKTQYF. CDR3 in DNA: TGTGCCAGCAGCCCGGATAAGACCCAGTACTTC.

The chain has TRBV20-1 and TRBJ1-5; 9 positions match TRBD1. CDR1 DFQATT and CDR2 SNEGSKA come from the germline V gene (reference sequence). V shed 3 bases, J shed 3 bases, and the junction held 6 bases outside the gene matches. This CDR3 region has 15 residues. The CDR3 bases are TGCAGTGCTAGTAGGGACAGGGACTTCAATCAGCCCCAGCATTTT. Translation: CSASRDRDFNQPQHF.